These 7 T cell receptor beta chains share one sample of origin, sequenced in a study of blood T cell repertoires in COVID-19. Profiled with immunoSEQ multiplex PCR; TCRdb holds only in-frame clones, not every one. The top ten clones hold about 6.3% of a sample with roughly 250,000 clones, about nine tenths of them seen once. The sample taken for sequencing was PBMCs or T cells enriched from blood (not recorded which). The origin of the receptors is a woman between 25 and 40 years old with acute COVID-19.

V is TRBV11-3 and J is TRBJ2-2, with 10 bases identical to TRBD2. J was trimmed by 2 bases and V by 0 bases; bases with no gene match: 3. Germline values: CDR1 SGHNT, CDR2 YENEEA. This CDR3 region has 17 residues. The CDR3 DNA reads as TGTGCCAGCAGCTTAGATGGACTAGCGGCAAACACCGGGGAGCTGTTTTTT. It codes for CASSLDGLAANTGELFF.

The CDR3 DNA sequence: TGTGCCAGCAGCCCCATCGCCAAGGCGGGTAGCACTGAAGCTTTCTTT. The encoded protein is CASSPIAKAGSTEAFF. The chain uses TRBV2 and TRBJ1-1; D ambiguous. This CDR3 spans 16 amino acids. Trimming removed 6 bases at V and 4 bases at J, with 21 bases between. Germline assignment: CDR1 SNHLY and CDR2 FYNNEI.

This rearrangement joins TRBV27 to TRBJ2-2, with D tentatively TRBD2 (5 bases). Trimming left V 6 bases short and J 1 base short, with 9 bases between. The CDR3 totals 14 residues. CDR1 MNHEY and CDR2 SMNVEV come from the germline V gene (reference sequence). This CDR3 reads CASRSGGNTGELFF. The CDR3 DNA is TGTGCCAGCAGGAGCGGAGGGAACACCGGGGAGCTGTTTTTT.

V usage is TRBV5-1 and J usage is TRBJ2-2; 16 bases match TRBD2. The CDR3 loop spans 18 amino acids. V was pared by 5 bases and J by 0 bases, with 4 bases of the junction left unmatched. Germline CDR1 SGHRS, CDR2 YFSETQ. The CDR3 DNA reads as TGCGCCAGCAGACTGGGACTAGCGGGAGGGTCGAACACCGGGGAGCTGTTTTTT. The encoded protein is CASRLGLAGGSNTGELFF.

The chain uses TRBV5-8 and TRBJ2-3, with 11 bases fitting TRBD2. V gave up 2 bases and J gave up 3 bases; unmatched junction bases: 5. The CDR3 is made up of 16 amino acids. Germline V gene data show CDR1 as SGHTS and CDR2 as YDEGEE. Here the CDR3 reads CASSLLAGEPTDTQYF. The CDR3 DNA is TGTGCCAGCAGCTTACTAGCGGGGGAGCCAACAGATACGCAGTATTTT.

The V call is TRBV7-2, the J call TRBJ2-7; D gene ambiguous. The CDR3 spans 13 residues. Germline V lookup: CDR1 SGHTA, CDR2 FQGNSA. V shed 6 bases and J shed 3 bases, with 12 bases lying between them. The CDR3 DNA reads as TGTGCCAGCAGTTCCCACCGGGTCTACGAGCAGTACTTC. As protein: CASSSHRVYEQYF.

V gene TRBV19 combines with J gene TRBJ1-5; D is unclear. The CDR3 extends over 14 amino acids. The V end was cut by 2 bases, the J end by 4 bases, with 9 bases between. The germline V gene has CDR1 LNHDA and CDR2 SQIVND (reference sequence). The CDR3 DNA sequence: TGTGCCAGTAGTATAACCATACAAAATCAGCCCCAGCATTTT. It translates to CASSITIQNQPQHF.